What follows describes a single T cell receptor (beta chain). Its antigen is currently unknown. This record comes from a study of graft-versus-host responses after intestinal transplantation. Looking at the study overall: Multivisceral, liver-intestinal, or isolated intestinal grafts were transplanted into recipients. Study-wide results and caveats: GvH clonotypes were identified within recipient marrow, with a subset emerging first in ileum or blood. Those patients showing graft-donor T cell macrochimerism displayed high graft-versus-host to host-versus-graft clonal ratios in allografts.

Trimming pared 2 bases from V and 3 bases from J, leaving 11 bases between. The CDR3 loop spans 14 amino acids. From germline, CDR1 is SGDLS and CDR2 YYNGEE. The data were produced by immunoSEQ multiplex PCR, yet TCRdb's version contains in-frame clones alone and is incomplete. The table has 100,000 or so clones, 87% seen once; the top ten hold around 0.86%. This receptor was identified in a human donor who was the organ donor for an intestinal transplant. Sequencing was performed on unstimulated CD4+ T cells sorted from spleen or lymph node cells, taken before transplant. This chain uses TRBV9 with TRBJ1-2; D remains unclear. The CDR3 protein is CASSVDREDYGYTF. CDR3 coding DNA: TGTGCCAGCAGCGTCGATCGGGAGGACTATGGCTACACCTTC.